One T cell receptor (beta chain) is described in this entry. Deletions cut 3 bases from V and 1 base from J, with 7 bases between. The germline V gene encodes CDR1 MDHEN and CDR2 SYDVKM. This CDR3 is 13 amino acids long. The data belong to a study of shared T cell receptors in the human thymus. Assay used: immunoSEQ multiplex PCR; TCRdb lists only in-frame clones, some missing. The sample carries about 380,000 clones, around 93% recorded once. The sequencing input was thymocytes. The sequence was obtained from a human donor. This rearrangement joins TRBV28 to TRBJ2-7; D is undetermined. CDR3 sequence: CASSFRVSYEQYF. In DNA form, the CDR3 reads TGTGCCAGCAGTTTCCGGGTATCCTACGAGCAGTACTTC.